What follows are 13 T cell receptor beta chains derived from one specimen sequenced in a study of tissue T cells after allogeneic stem cell transplantation. The sample's time point: mouse harvest day 7 after allogeneic transplant. The graft held 10^6 splenic CD5+ T cells and 10^7 T-cell-depleted bone marrow cells. Libraries were prepared by immunoSEQ multiplex PCR; TCRdb keeps only in-frame clonotypes and omits some of them. The data contain some 5,300 clones, roughly half of them singletons. The sample consisted of skin. The receptors were sampled from a female BALB/c mouse given C57BL/6 T cells with graft-versus-host disease after an allogeneic hematopoietic cell transplant.

As for this clone: Germline and genes: mouse. The read halts 1 residue ahead of the CDR3 end, with the missing end drawn from the germline J gene. The sample contains more than one DNA sequence encoding this CDR3. The chain has TRBV26 and TRBJ1-2; TRBD1 is a possible D gene (5 bases). Germline CDR1 is KGHPV and CDR2 is FQNQEV (reference sequence). The V end was cut by 6 bases, the J end by 2 bases, with 7 bases between. The CDR3 length is 12 residues. The DNA read from the CDR3 is TGTGCCAGCAGCCGACAGAACTCCGACTACACC. Its translation is CASSRQNSDYT. The complete CDR3 reads CASSRQNSDYTF.

In regard to this clone: Germline and genes: mouse. Sequencing ends 1 residue short of the CDR3 end; the germline J gene provides the rest. The chain has TRBV31 and TRBJ2-3; 14 bases fit TRBD2. The trim removed 2 bases at V and 1 base at J, leaving 2 bases unmatched. The CDR3 is made up of 16 amino acids. Germline CDR1 and CDR2: GKSSPN and SITVG. The CDR3 loop is CAWSGDWGGRAETLYF. Partial CDR3 DNA: TGTGCCTGGAGTGGGGACTGGGGGGGCCGTGCAGAAACGCTGTAT.

This clone is judged medium-sized. All gene names here are mouse names. The CDR3 extends 1 residue past the end of the read, so its final part is completed from the germline J gene. The J gene is TRBJ2-3, the V gene TRBV31, with 7 bases that match TRBD2. V lost 3 bases, J lost 0 bases, and 3 bases stayed unmatched. The V gene's germline CDR1 is GKSSPN and CDR2 SITVG. The CDR3 is made up of 14 amino acids. The sequenced part of the CDR3 DNA is TGTGCCTGGAGCTGGGGGATTAGTGCAGAAACGCTGTAT. This codes for CAWSWGISAETLY. The CDR3 as a whole reads CAWSWGISAETLYF.

Comment on this clone: These gene names are mouse names. Read coverage stops 1 residue before the CDR3 terminus; the germline J gene supplies the remainder. The chain employs TRBV3 and TRBJ2-7, with 8 bases fitting TRBD1. V lost 5 bases, J lost 4 bases, and 4 bases stayed unmatched. CDR1 is SNHLY and CDR2 is FYNGKV in the germline V gene (reference sequence). The CDR3 contains 13 residues. The CDR3 here is CASSRQGRYEQYF. The DNA read from the CDR3 is TGTGCCAGCAGCCGACAGGGGAGATATGAACAGTAC.

A note on this clone: The germline and genes are mouse ones. CDR3 DNA, as far as it was read: TGTGCCAGCACCTCGACAGCAAACACAGAAGTCTTC. Protein sequence: CASTSTANTEVF. The full CDR3 protein reads CASTSTANTEVFF. This rearrangement joins TRBV26 to TRBJ1-1, with D possibly TRBD1 on 5 matching bases. The CDR3 is cut off 1 residue early in the read; its end comes from the germline J gene. The V gene lost 7 bases and the J gene lost 0 bases, with 9 bases spanning the gap. The germline gives CDR1 KGHPV, CDR2 FQNQEV (reference sequence). CDR3 size: 13 residues.

About this clone itself: Mouse gene names and germline throughout. The DNA ends 1 residue before the CDR3 does, and the rest of the CDR3 is filled in from the germline J gene. The V call is TRBV23, the J call TRBJ2-7; the tabulated D call, TRBD2, remains unverified against the DNA. There are 13 residues in the CDR3. CDR1 is KGHTA and CDR2 is FQNQQP in the germline V gene. Incomplete CDR3 DNA: TGCTCCAGCAGTCAACTGGGGGGGGAGGAACAGTAC. This gives the protein CSSSQLGGEEQY. The full CDR3 protein reads CSSSQLGGEEQYF.

About this clone itself: The listed genes are named as in mouse. CDR3 amino acids: CSSSPTGSERLFF. The covered CDR3 bases are TGCTCCAGCAGTCCCACAGGGAGCGAAAGATTATTT. The chain employs TRBV23 and TRBJ1-4; the table names TRBD1, a call not compared with the DNA. The missing CDR3 end, 1 residue past where the read stops, is filled in from the germline J gene. The CDR3 has 13 amino acids. Germline CDR1 KGHTA, CDR2 FQNQQP.

Comments on this clone: The genes are named according to mouse. Coverage ceases 1 residue before the CDR3 finishes, and the germline J gene fills in the end. V usage is TRBV26 and J usage is TRBJ2-7, with D unresolved. Germline V CDR1 and CDR2: KGHPV, FQNQEV (reference sequence). The CDR3 spans 14 residues. The germline V and J ends were trimmed by 7 bases and 0 bases, with 13 bases remaining between them. The CDR3 reads CASTVQRSSYEQYF. The CDR3 DNA, read in part, is TGTGCCAGCACCGTACAGAGGAGCTCCTATGAACAGTAC.

Worth noting for this clone: The genes and germline here are from mouse. The CDR3 end lies 1 residue beyond the end of the read and is filled in from the germline J gene. The chain combines TRBV1 with TRBJ2-5; D gene uncertain. The length of the CDR3 is 12 residues. Trimming pared 0 bases from V and 5 bases from J, leaving 3 bases between. CDR1 NSQYPW and CDR2 LRSPGD come from the germline V gene (reference sequence). CDR3 sequence reads: CTCSADPDTQYF. The covered CDR3 bases are TGCACCTGCAGTGCAGATCCAGACACCCAGTAC.

About this clone itself: Mouse germline and gene names are used. The sequenced CDR3 bases are TGTGCCAGCAGTGAGGACAGGGATCAAAACACCTTGTAC. Protein sequence: CASSEDRDQNTLY. The whole CDR3 protein is CASSEDRDQNTLYF. The chain links TRBV13-1 to TRBJ2-4; 8 nucleotides agree with TRBD1. Read sequence stops 1 residue before the CDR3 end, and the germline J gene provides the missing end. The junction had 1 base not matched to a gene; V was cut back by 2 bases and J by 2 bases. Per the germline V gene, CDR1 is NSHNY and CDR2 is SYGAGN. This CDR3 region has 14 residues.

Notes on this clone: The genes and germline here are from mouse. Read coverage stops 1 residue before the CDR3 terminus; the germline J gene supplies the remainder. The chain combines TRBV12-2 with TRBJ2-7; TRBD2 matches 10 bases. V lost 0 bases, J lost 3 bases, and 1 base stayed unmatched. CDR1 is SGHLS and CDR2 is HYDKME in the germline V gene. This CDR3 has 14 amino acids. The sequenced part of the CDR3 DNA is TGTGCCAGCTCTCTCCACTGGGGGGGCTATGAACAGTAC. Translation: CASSLHWGGYEQY. The entire CDR3 reads CASSLHWGGYEQYF.

Of note for this clone: Gene labels here are mouse ones. The chain's CDR3 is CASSPQGLSNERLFF. The CDR3 bases that were read are TGTGCCAGCAGTCCCCAAGGGCTTTCCAACGAAAGATTATTT. This sequence joins TRBV26 and TRBJ1-4, with D hard to call. The read ends 1 residue before the CDR3 terminus; that terminus is restored from the germline J gene. V lost 4 bases to trimming and J lost 0 bases, with 9 bases between them. The CDR3 runs 15 residues. The V gene's germline CDR1 is KGHPV and CDR2 FQNQEV (reference sequence).

Concerning this clone itself: Gene names denote mouse genes. The CDR3 end falls 1 residue outside the read, so it is completed with the germline J gene. The chain uses TRBV16 and TRBJ1-1; D is uncertain. The V and J ends lost 1 base and 2 bases respectively, with 2 bases between them. The length of the CDR3 is 12 residues. Germline-derived CDR1 and CDR2 are SGHSA and FRNQAP. The covered CDR3 bases are TGTGCAAGCAGCTTAGGTAACACAGAAGTCTTC. Residues: CASSLGNTEVF. The entire CDR3 protein is CASSLGNTEVFF. The full variable domain, rest sourced from reference TRBV16 and TRBJ1-1, is NAGVIQTPRHKVTGKGQEATLWCEPISGHSAVFWYRQTIVQGLEFLTYFRNQAPIDDSGMPKERFSAQMPNQSHSTLKIQSTQPQDSAVYLCASSLGNTEVFFGKGTRLTVV.